These T cell receptor beta chains were read from a single sample in a study of cytomegalovirus exposure and HLA in healthy donors. TCRdb keeps only in-frame clones here, not all; method: immunoSEQ multiplex PCR. Seen here are 110,000 or so clones, 70% to 85% observed once, and the top ten hold 2% to 3%. Sequencing was done on a sample of PBMCs. Source of these receptors: a woman in her late teens or twenties in good health and CMV-seronegative. Each CDR3 is given with its conserved first and last residue. D genes are given only for firm matches. Clone size is not always given. Where it is, it says once, few, many or a class for expanded clones.

NA	TRBD1	TRBV28	TRBJ1-4	TGTGCCAGCAGGATCGGGACAGGGTTGAGTGGTGAAAAACTGTTTTTT	CASRIGTGLSGEKLFF
NA	TRBD1	TRBV7-2	TRBJ1-1	TGTGCCAGCAGCTCCCGACAGGGGGGGATTACTGAAGCTTTCTTT	CASSSRQGGITEAFF
NA	NA	TRBV19	TRBJ1-1	TGTGCCAGTAGTATTCGTAAGGGGGATGGCGCTGAAGCTTTCTTT	CASSIRKGDGAEAFF
once	NA	TRBV28	TRBJ2-7	TGTGCCAGCAGTTTAACCTCGACAGGGACTTACGAGCAGTACTTC	CASSLTSTGTYEQYF
NA	TRBD1	TRBV27	TRBJ1-1	TGTGCCAGCAGTTTAGTGGGCAGGGGGAAGTCAGGGAACACTGAAGCTTTCTTT	CASSLVGRGKSGNTEAFF
NA	NA	TRBV29-1	TRBJ1-2	TGCAGCGGGGGAGAGGGGGACTATGGCTACACCTTC	CSGGEGDYGYTF
NA	NA	TRBV20-1	TRBJ2-1	TGCAGTGCTGGGGCTCAGGTTGAGCAGTTCTTC	CSAGAQVEQFF
NA	TRBD1	TRBV18	TRBJ1-1	TGTGCCAGCTCTCCCGGACAGGGTGGCACTGAAGCTTTCTTT	CASSPGQGGTEAFF
NA	TRBD2	TRBV29-1	TRBJ2-3	TGCAGCGTTGAGGGGACTAGAACGCAGTATTTT	CSVEGTRTQYF
NA	NA	TRBV11-3	TRBJ2-5	TGTGCCAGCAGCTCTACCGGGACACCAGAGACCCAGTACTTC	CASSSTGTPETQYF
NA	NA	TRBV18	TRBJ1-2	TGTGCCAGCTCACCAACGGCAGGGATTCTAGCTAACTATGGCTACACCTTC	CASSPTAGILANYGYTF
NA	NA	TRBV18	TRBJ2-7	TGTGCCAGCTCACCCTCCTTCGAGCAGTACTTC	CASSPSFEQYF
NA	NA	TRBV5-1	TRBJ1-2	TGCGCCAGCAGCCCACGGACAGAAGGCACTAACTATGGCTACACCTTC	CASSPRTEGTNYGYTF
NA	NA	TRBV5-6	TRBJ2-7	TGTGCCAGCAGCCTGCGGGGTCTTTCCTACGAGCAGTACTTC	CASSLRGLSYEQYF
NA	TRBD2	TRBV7-8	TRBJ2-3	TGTGCCAGCAGCCCCGTTAGGACTAGCGGTTATACGCAGTATTTT	CASSPVRTSGYTQYF
NA	NA	TRBV5-1	TRBJ1-4	TGCGCCAGCAGCTATTCGGGGGGTGAAAAACTGTTTTTT	CASSYSGGEKLFF
NA	NA	TRBV30	TRBJ1-5	TGTGCCTGGAGTAGAGGTAGCAATCAGCCCCAGCATTTT	CAWSRGSNQPQHF
NA	NA	TRBV14	TRBJ2-7	TGTGCCAGCAGCCGAGACAGAAGCTCCTACGAGCAGTACTTC	CASSRDRSSYEQYF
NA	TRBD1	TRBV28	TRBJ1-5	TGTGCCAGCAGTTTCGACAGGGGAGGCAATCAGCCCCAGCATTTT	CASSFDRGGNQPQHF
NA	NA	TRBV15	TRBJ2-7	TGTGCCACCAGCAGAGATAAAGGAGGGGAGCAGTACTTC	CATSRDKGGEQYF
NA	NA	TRBV20-1	TRBJ1-1	TGCAGTGCAAACAGGGACACTGAAGCTTTCTTT	CSANRDTEAFF
NA	NA	TRBV29-1	TRBJ1-2	TGCAGCGTCACCATAGCCCGGGGGGGATGGGATGGCTACACCTTC	CSVTIARGGWDGYTF
NA	NA	TRBV5-4	TRBJ1-1	TGTGCCAGCAGCTCACTGGAGTGGACTGAAGCTTTCTTT	CASSSLEWTEAFF
NA	TRBD1	TRBV28	TRBJ1-3	TGTGCCAGCAAGACGGGGGGGACAGCGGGAAACACCATATATTTT	CASKTGGTAGNTIYF
NA	TRBD1	TRBV5-1	TRBJ2-3	TGCGCCAGCAGCCTGGGACAGGGTTCAGATACGCAGTATTTT	CASSLGQGSDTQYF
NA	TRBD1	TRBV2	TRBJ2-3	TGTGCCAGCACCCCCGACAGGGGGACAGATACGCAGTATTTT	CASTPDRGTDTQYF
NA	NA	TRBV5-4	TRBJ2-2	TGTGCCAGCGCCCTCAGGGGCGCCGGGGAGCTGTTTTTT	CASALRGAGELFF
NA	TRBD1	TRBV28	TRBJ2-2	TGTGCCAGCAGGGTAGACAGGGTTCACACCGGGGAGCTGTTTTTT	CASRVDRVHTGELFF
NA	NA	TRBV19	TRBJ1-4	TGTGCCAGTAGTTCGGACTTTCTCGCAACTAATGAAAAACTGTTTTTT	CASSSDFLATNEKLFF
NA	NA	TRBV7-8	TRBJ1-5	TGTGCCAGCAGCTACAGGGAGGGAAATCAGCCCCAGCATTTT	CASSYREGNQPQHF
NA	TRBD2	TRBV19	TRBJ2-3	TGTGCCAGTAGTATATTAGGGGGACTAGTGTTGATGCATACGCAGTATTTT	CASSILGGLVLMHTQYF
NA	TRBD2	TRBV6-5	TRBJ2-7	TGTGCCAGCAGAAAACTAGCGGGAGTGGGATACGAGCAGTACTTC	CASRKLAGVGYEQYF
NA	NA	TRBV19	TRBJ2-1	TGTGCCAGTACCCCTACCGGGACCTACAATGAGCAGTTCTTC	CASTPTGTYNEQFF
NA	TRBD2	TRBV4-3	TRBJ2-3	TGCGCCAGCAGCAAAGGACTAGCGGGGGGGCTGGATACGCAGTATTTT	CASSKGLAGGLDTQYF
NA	NA	TRBV2	TRBJ1-4	TGTGCCAGCAGTGGGACATTTACTAATGAAAAACTGTTTTTT	CASSGTFTNEKLFF
NA	TRBD1	TRBV28	TRBJ1-2	TGTGCCAGCAGCCCGACAGGGGGTCCCTATGGCTACACCTTC	CASSPTGGPYGYTF
NA	TRBD1	TRBV10-3	TRBJ1-2	TGTGCCATCAGGAAGACGGGGGGACAGGTGGGAAACTATGGCTACACCTTC	CAIRKTGGQVGNYGYTF
NA	NA	TRBV27	TRBJ1-2	TGTGCCAGCAGTTTGAGGCGGACTAACTATGGCTACACCTTC	CASSLRRTNYGYTF
NA	NA	TRBV2	TRBJ1-4	TGTGCCAGCCTTCCGTCGCAGGGGTTCCCTAATGAAAAACTGTTTTTT	CASLPSQGFPNEKLFF
NA	NA	TRBV7-9	TRBJ2-2	TGTGCCAGCACCGAGGTGGCCGGGGAGCTGTTTTTT	CASTEVAGELFF